This T cell receptor (beta chain) was captured by sequencing in a study of blood T cell repertoires in COVID-19. This CDR3 is built from 14 residues. Trimming removed 10 bases from V and 1 base from J; junction bases left unmatched: 6. Germline V lookup: CDR1 ENHRY, CDR2 SYGVKD. Some clones are missing from TCRdb's copy, which holds only in-frame ones; the method was immunoSEQ multiplex PCR. The table records 150,000 to 200,000 clones, roughly nine tenths of them present only once. This clonotype was obtained from a woman aged 55-69 years with COVID-19, enrolled during active disease. Specimen: peripheral blood. J is TRBJ2-2 and V is TRBV10-3; 7 bases fit TRBD1. DNA for the CDR3: TGTGCCAGTCGGACAGGCTTGAACACCGGGGAGCTGTTTTTT. Encoded protein: CASRTGLNTGELFF.